Following are 28 T cell receptor beta chains from one sample sequenced in a study of blood T cells in healthy people across ages. The use of a sample-barcoded 5' primer and a J-beta primer mix characterized a second PCR of about 7 to 12 cycles. TCRdb re-called the 5' RACE reads with MiXCR, one entry per CDR3 protein. The sample yields more than 1,000,000 distinct CDR3 sequences, approximately 25% seen once. These data also formed part of another study, on T cells of mothers and their children.

Specimen: blood. The origin of the receptors is a girl aged 2-10 years in good health.

The chain couples TRBV25-1 to TRBJ2-7, with TRBD1 as a possible D gene (5 bases). The CDR3 runs 14 residues. V shed 6 bases and J shed 1 base, with 13 bases lying between them. CDR1 is MGHDK and CDR2 is SYGVNS in the germline V gene. DNA of the CDR3: TGTGCCAGCAGACAAACAGGCCAGTCCTACGAGCAGTACTTC. Protein product: CASRQTGQSYEQYF.

This clonotype was seen once. The gene calls are TRBV29-1 and TRBJ1-2; 10 bases fit TRBD1. After removal of 8 bases from V and 6 bases from J, the junction contained 15 bases not matched to a gene. The CDR3 runs 15 residues. CDR1 and CDR2 from the germline V gene are SQVTM and ANQGSEA. CDR3 bases: TGCAGCACCGGATTGGGACAGGGGACGGAGCATGGCTACACCTTC. Protein sequence: CSTGLGQGTEHGYTF.

The gene calls are TRBV20-1 and TRBJ2-7; 13 bases match TRBD2. The ends lost 2 bases at V and 5 bases at J; junction bases unmatched: 6. Germline V gives CDR1 DFQATT, CDR2 SNEGSKA (reference sequence). CDR3 length: 15 amino acids. As DNA, the CDR3 is TGCAGTGCTAGAACCGGGACTAGCGGGATCGACGAGCAGTACTTC. Translating it yields CSARTGTSGIDEQYF.

This clonotype turned up a few times. The chain carries TRBV3-1 and TRBJ2-1, with TRBD1 identical over 9 bases. With the DNA end fitting TRBJ2-5 better, the J assignment may be wrong. Germline V gene lookup returns CDR1 LGHDT and CDR2 YNNKEL (reference sequence). The CDR3 totals 15 residues. The CDR3 coding sequence is TGTGCCAGCCGGGACAGGGAGATAGGGAGGGAGACCCAGTACTTC. It yields the protein CASRDREIGRETQYF.

This chain joins TRBV5-1 and TRBJ2-1; perhaps TRBD2 as D (5 bases). There are 15 residues in the CDR3. The V gene lost 4 bases and the J gene lost 0 bases, with 11 bases spanning the gap. Germline CDR1 SGHRS, CDR2 YFSETQ. The CDR3: CASSGDRDSYNEQFF. In nucleotides, the CDR3 is TGCGCCAGCAGCGGAGACCGGGACTCCTACAATGAGCAGTTCTTC.

This clonotype was observed at least ten times. The genes are TRBV7-9 and TRBJ2-5, with 14 bases aligning to TRBD2. The better agreement between TRBJ2-1 and the DNA end casts doubt on the J call. CDR1 and CDR2 (germline): SEHNR, FQNEAQ (reference sequence). This CDR3 contains 19 residues. CDR3 DNA: TGTGCCAGCAGCTTAACCCCTGGGACTAGCGGGAGATGGTCGGGTGAGCAGTTCTTC. Its translation: CASSLTPGTSGRWSGEQFF.

The genes are TRBV7-9 and TRBJ1-1; D is unresolved. Germline assignment: CDR1 SEHNR and CDR2 FQNEAQ (reference sequence). V gave up 1 base and J gave up 8 bases, with 8 bases separating them. The CDR3 contains 12 residues. The CDR3 spells CASSLDPDEAFF. The DNA for the CDR3 is TGTGCCAGCAGCTTAGATCCGGACGAAGCTTTCTTT.

The chain links TRBV9 to TRBJ1-4; D call uncertain. Germline V lookup: CDR1 SGDLS, CDR2 YYNGEE. The V end was cut by 4 bases, the J end by 3 bases, with 10 bases between. CDR3 length equals 14 residues. In nucleotides, the CDR3 is TGTGCCAGCAGCCCCCGGGTAGCTAATGAAAAACTGTTTTTT. Amino acids: CASSPRVANEKLFF.

This chain uses TRBV5-1 with TRBJ2-1; 9 bases fit TRBD2. V lost 0 bases and J lost 6; bases outside the gene matches: 10. The CDR3 has 17 amino acids. CDR1 SGHRS and CDR2 YFSETQ come from the germline V gene. The CDR3 region has the DNA TGCGCCAGCAGCTTGGTAGTCGCGGGAGGGCCTGGCAATGAGCAGTTCTTC. Translation: CASSLVVAGGPGNEQFF.

A single count supports this clonotype. The chain links TRBV7-9 to TRBJ1-6; TRBD1 is a possible D gene (5 bases). This CDR3 has 13 residues. V was trimmed by 5 bases and J by 12 bases, leaving 14 bases between them. Germline lookup yields CDR1 SEHNR and CDR2 FQNEAQ (reference sequence). CDR3 sequence: CASSVGGDLPLHF. CDR3 nucleotides: TGTGCCAGCAGCGTAGGAGGGGATTTACCCCTCCACTTT.

The chain recombines TRBV20-1 with TRBJ2-5, with a possible D match to TRBD1 (6 bases). Trimming pared 6 bases from V and 7 bases from J, leaving 18 bases between. From germline, CDR1 is DFQATT and CDR2 SNEGSKA (reference sequence). This CDR3 is built from 13 residues. CDR3 coding DNA: TGCAGTGCAACCGAGGACAGTCTGGGGACCCAGTACTTC. It specifies CSATEDSLGTQYF.

The chain employs TRBV3-1 and TRBJ1-1, with TRBD1 identical over 8 bases. The ends lost 9 bases at V and 5 bases at J; junction bases unmatched: 5. Germline CDR1 is LGHDT and CDR2 is YNNKEL (reference sequence). There are 12 residues in the CDR3. The DNA for the CDR3 is TGTGCCAGTCGGACAGGGAGGACTGAAGCTTTCTTT. Its translation: CASRTGRTEAFF. Complete variable domain (other parts from reference TRBV3-1 and TRBJ1-1): DTAVSQTPKYLVTQMGNDKSIKCEQNLGHDTMYWYKQDSKKFLKIMFSYNNKELIINETVPNRFSPKSPDKAHLNLHINSLELGDSAVYFCASRTGRTEAFFGQGTRLTVV.

The V gene is TRBV4-1, the J gene TRBJ2-5; a possible D gene is TRBD1 (6 bases). TRBJ2-7 matches the DNA end more closely, so the J call is doubtful. Germline lookup yields CDR1 MGHRA and CDR2 YSYEKL. This CDR3 is built from 15 residues. The CDR3 protein is CASSQPGVRGYEQYF. The DNA for the CDR3 is TGCGCCAGCAGCCAACCGGGTGTCAGGGGCTACGAGCAGTACTTC.

This clonotype was seen only a few times. This sequence joins TRBV7-2 and TRBJ2-5; unclear D gene. CDR1 and CDR2 from the germline V gene are SGHTA and FQGNSA. This CDR3 has 14 residues. V was shortened by 3 bases and J by 5 bases, with 13 bases between the two germline ends. CDR3 sequence reads: CASSLAIVRETQYF. CDR3 bases: TGTGCCAGCAGCTTGGCGATAGTCCGGGAGACCCAGTACTTC.

This clonotype came up a few times. The junction and the germline gene differ at one end; a read error may be behind it. This chain connects TRBV9 to TRBJ2-3, with D possibly matching TRBD2 (7 bases). Germline CDR1 SGDLS, CDR2 YYNGEE. This CDR3 region has 14 residues. The CDR3 protein is CASSVSGDTDTQCF. CDR3 nucleotides: TGTGCCAGCAGCGTGAGCGGGGACACAGATACGCAGTGTTTT.

This clonotype was detected only a few times. The chain is built from TRBV20-1 and TRBJ1-4; D is perhaps TRBD1 (6 bases). The germline V gene encodes CDR1 DFQATT and CDR2 SNEGSKA (reference sequence). The germline V and J ends were trimmed by 3 bases and 5 bases, with 10 bases remaining between them. The CDR3 loop spans 13 amino acids. CDR3 region: CSARDSQNEKLFF. As DNA, the CDR3 is TGCAGTGCTAGGGACAGCCAAAATGAAAAACTGTTTTTT.

At least ten counts were recorded for this clonotype. The chain has TRBV29-1 and TRBJ2-3, with a possible D match to TRBD1 (6 bases). Germline-derived CDR1 and CDR2 are SQVTM and ANQGSEA. Trimming removed 6 bases from V and 6 bases from J, with 19 bases in between. The length of the CDR3 is 14 residues. In DNA form, the CDR3 reads TGCAGCGTCTCCCAGGGGTGGGCGTCGGATACGCAGTATTTT. It codes for CSVSQGWASDTQYF.

The CDR3 loop reads CASSLALWRGVDYGYTF. Written as DNA, the CDR3 is TGTGCCAGCAGTTTAGCGCTGTGGAGAGGAGTTGACTATGGCTACACCTTC. The genes are TRBV12-3 or TRBV12-4 and TRBJ1-2; D not resolved. The V end lost 0 bases, the J end lost 3 bases, and 17 bases lay between the germline ends. This CDR3 region has 17 residues.

The chain joins TRBV2 to TRBJ2-7; 11 bases are shared with TRBD2. CDR3 length: 12 amino acids. V trimming: 11 bases; J trimming: 3 bases; junction bases outside the gene matches: 3. Germline CDR1 reads SNHLY; CDR2 reads FYNNEI. The CDR3 nucleotides are TGTGCCGGAACTAGCGGGGGCTACGAGCAGTACTTC. This encodes CAGTSGGYEQYF.

This chain connects TRBV6-5 to TRBJ1-2, with TRBD1 as a possible D gene (5 bases). The CDR3 totals 14 residues. Germline V lookup: CDR1 MNHEY, CDR2 SVGAGI. Trimming took 4 bases from V and 6 from J, leaving 15 bases between them. CDR3 DNA sequence: TGTGCCAGCAGTTCGGCCGGGGGTATGGATGGCTACACCTTC. This codes for CASSSAGGMDGYTF.

This clonotype was counted between two and nine times. The gene calls are TRBV20-1 and TRBJ2-1, with D unclear. V lost 5 bases to trimming and J lost 8 bases, with 13 bases between them. CDR3 length: 12 residues. Germline CDR1 DFQATT, CDR2 SNEGSKA (reference sequence). Here the CDR3 reads CSAPPLVDEQFF. CDR3 DNA sequence: TGCAGTGCTCCTCCTCTCGTAGATGAGCAGTTCTTC.

This clonotype was seen more than once but under ten times. The V gene is TRBV5-6, the J gene TRBJ2-1; 8 nucleotides agree with TRBD2. After removal of 4 bases from V and 5 bases from J, the junction contained 14 bases not matched to a gene. The germline V gene encodes CDR1 SGHDT and CDR2 YYEEEE. The CDR3 sequence is 17 residues long. CDR3 amino acids: CASSAVGREGLDNEQFF. The DNA for the CDR3 is TGTGCCAGCAGCGCCGTGGGCCGGGAGGGCTTAGACAATGAGCAGTTCTTC.

There are a few counts of this clonotype. This chain joins TRBV5-1 and TRBJ2-7, with a possible D match to TRBD1 (5 bases). CDR3 size: 14 residues. V was cut by 0 bases and J by 4 bases, with 11 bases left in between. The V gene's germline CDR1 is SGHRS and CDR2 YFSETQ. CDR3 loop: CASSLATGLYEQYF. For the CDR3, the DNA is TGCGCCAGCAGCTTGGCCACAGGATTATACGAGCAGTACTTC.

This clonotype was detected many times. This chain joins TRBV6-1 and TRBJ2-2, with D tentatively TRBD2 (5 bases). This CDR3 has 16 amino acids. The ends were cut back, 4 bases at V and 3 bases at J, with 15 bases in the middle. Germline CDR1 reads MNHNS; CDR2 reads SASEGT. CDR3 loop: CASSGGSPEYTGELFF. DNA of the CDR3: TGTGCCAGCAGTGGAGGGAGCCCCGAATACACCGGGGAGCTGTTTTTT.

Of note for this clonotype: Compared with germline, one end of the junction differs, possibly owing to a read error. V is TRBV2 and J is TRBJ1-4; D call uncertain. CDR3 length: 11 residues. The V gene's germline CDR1 is SNHLY and CDR2 FYNNEI. CDR3 bases: TGTGCCAGCATCACAAATGAAAAACTGTTCTTT. Encoded protein: CASITNEKLFF. The whole variable domain, remainder taken from reference TRBV2 and TRBJ1-4, is EPEVTQTPSHQVTQMGQEVILRCVPISNHLYFYWYRQILGQKVEFLVSFYNNEISEKSEIFDDQFSVERPDGSNFTLKIRSTKLEDSAMYFCASITNEKLFFGSGTQLSVL.

This clonotype was observed once. J is TRBJ2-7 and V is TRBV5-1; a possible D gene is TRBD1 (5 bases). V was trimmed by 3 bases and J by 0 bases, leaving 7 bases between them. The CDR3 runs to 13 residues. Per germline, CDR1 SGHRS and CDR2 YFSETQ. In DNA, the CDR3 is TGCGCCAGCAGCTATGGGGCCTCCTACGAGCAGTACTTC. Translation: CASSYGASYEQYF.

A word on this clonotype: A junction end diverges from the germline sequence, so it may reflect a read error. The chain uses TRBV11-2 and TRBJ2-7; perhaps TRBD1 as D (6 bases). The germline CDR1 and CDR2 sequences are SGHAT and FQNNGV. This CDR3 is 11 amino acids long. The CDR3: CATKQGYEQYF. CDR3 nucleotide sequence: TGCGCCACCAAACAGGGCTACGAGCAGTACTTC.

The chain couples TRBV18 to TRBJ2-5; D perhaps matches TRBD2 (6 bases). The assigned J gene may be wrong: the sequence end matches TRBJ2-1 better. Germline CDR1 is KGHSH and CDR2 is LQKENI. The CDR3 has 13 residues. The CDR3 nucleotides read TGTGCCAGCTCCGGGGGAGCGAGGAATGAGCAGTTCTTC. Amino acids: CASSGGARNEQFF.